This section outlines one T cell receptor beta chain sequence together with its context. This clone turned up a few times. Its antigen specificity is not known. Base quality data are lacking; no much larger clone is found one base away. The record originates from a study of beta chain features in type 1 diabetes (dated by TCRdb to the late 2010s). Study-level background: Mean age, gender distribution, total cell number and subset yield did not differ between patients and healthy donors. Across all samples, approximately 98,000,000 sorted cells were examined, and cell number per subset correlated strongly with RNA yield. The study compared the TCRB repertoires of sorted circulating CD4+ T cell subsets in recently diagnosed type 1 diabetes patients with those in matched healthy donors. Naive and central memory subsets were obtained from all 28 donors, but regulatory and stem cell-like memory subsets were isolated from only 8 patients and about eight healthy donors.

From each donor, a single peripheral blood sample of 95 to 150 mL on average was drawn into heparinised tubes. A BD FACSAria II and a panel including CD45RO, CCR7, CD25, CD127, CD95 and CD27 were used to sort naive, central memory, regulatory and stem cell-like memory CD4+ T cells. Purity was above 95% for every sorted population. Right away, PBMCs were isolated by Lymphoprep density gradient centrifugation and were stained directly, with no culture step. So that batch effects would be minimized, each experiment stained and sorted samples in pairs, pairing one healthy donor with one patient. The germline ends are 16 bases apart after V is trimmed by 5 bases and J by 3 bases. Inclusive of the bounding cysteine and phenylalanine, the CDR3 is 15 residues long. Only CDR3 DNA remains: 45 bases, in frame from the first base. In the germline V gene (reference sequence), CDR1 corresponds to LNHNV and CDR2 to YYDKDF.

Paper-wide results and their limitations: Because small numbers of individuals were included in the HLA sub-analyses, any influence of HLA type on TCRB rearrangement was left unresolved. A moderate but significant shortening of TCRB CDR3 length was observed in type 1 diabetes patients in all four CD4+ subsets. At VDJ recombination sites, patients with type 1 diabetes made fewer insertions and deleted more nucleotides, a pattern implying thymic rearrangement abnormalities. Sequencing cDNA rather than genomic DNA could over-represent highly expressing activated cells, although activation and CD3 levels did not differ between groups. Naive, central memory and regulatory TCRB repertoires appeared to be more alike among patients than among healthy donors. Shorter templates might be favored by PCR, yet because patient and control samples were amplified and corrected together, any such skew would affect both groups equally.

The High Capacity cDNA Reverse Transcription Kit was used to reverse transcribe all of the isolated RNA, meaning that expressed TCRB transcripts were what got sequenced. Naive, central memory and regulatory T cell samples underwent deep immunoSEQ sequencing, averaging around 3.9 million total reads per sample. Sorted cells were lysed in RLT buffer, and RNA was extracted using DNase-treated RNeasy Micro or Mini kits according to cell number. To prevent cross-contamination, each cell subset was processed individually, whereas patient and healthy donor samples were processed jointly. The immunoSEQ multiplex PCR was used to amplify TCRB sequences from cDNA, yielding 87-bp fragments that span the CDR3 region. Amplicons were sequenced on the Illumina HiSeq platform. The study's processing was this. PCR bias was corrected computationally using synthetic template baselines, and reads within Hamming distance 2 were collapsed, with unmergeable singletons discarded. By aligning reads against IMGT, V, D and J genes, CDR3 length, and insertions or deletions at six rearrangement sites were assigned. Within each subset, clonotype counts were normalized to the number of sorted cells before true diversity and Gini coefficients were calculated with the tcR R package. The overlap coefficient, calculated on TCRB nucleotide sequences, was used to quantify repertoire sharing. Out-of-frame TCRB sequences from naive cells were analyzed to stand in for the pre-selection repertoire. Imported from immuneACCESS, the table was reduced by TCRdb to in-frame sequences with V and J called. These copies leave out some clones; in studies compared against another copy, an unresolved V gene accounts for under half, and the cause of the remainder is not known. The V and J calls and the clone size are those of that table, but D and trimming were determined from the DNA. The sample table contains about 470,000 clones; only one count was recorded for roughly 31% of them. The leading ten clones occupy around 0.065% of the sample.

The receptor's source is a man younger than 30 in good health. Specimen: naive CD4+ T cells from blood. Per the publication, the cell subset or site label means: true naive CD4+ T cells. The rearrangement combines TRBV15 with TRBJ2-5, with the D gene uncertain. CDR3 protein: CATSRPMWAKETQYF. In nucleotides, the sequence is TGTGCCACCAGCCGACCGATGTGGGCAAAAGAGACCCAGTACTTC. The reference TRBV15 and TRBJ2-5 proteins fill in what lies around the CDR3, so the full variable domain reads DAMVIQNPRYQVTQFGKPVTLSCSQTLNHNVMYWYQQKSSQAPKLLFHYYDKDFNNEADTPDNFQSRRPNTSFCFLDIRSPGLGDTAMYLCATSRPMWAKETQYFGPGTRLLVL.